This T cell receptor (beta chain) is drawn from a study of control samples from healthy donors and cancer patients (dated by TCRdb to the early 2020s). The library was prepared using the immunoSEQ multiplex PCR assay. TCRdb re-hosts the immuneACCESS table, in-frame sequences only. Its copies lack some clones; in the studies checked, an unresolved V gene accounts for under half of them, and the cause for the rest is not known. The sample data list roughly 170,000 clones, and about 91% of these were observed just once. The ten largest clones take up 2% to 2.5% of the sample. Trimming costs V 8 bases and J 6 bases, and their ends lie 23 bases apart. The CDR3, from cysteine to phenylalanine, totals 15 residues. Of the read, only the CDR3 DNA is kept; its 45 bases are in frame from base 1. As encoded in the germline V gene, CDR1 is MNHEY while CDR2 is SVGAGI. To note about this clone: It lacks a known antigen. No per-base quality is available; no much larger clone lies one base away.

This receptor was taken from a woman aged 40 to 50 in good health. Sequenced material: blood. Rearrangement joined TRBV6-5 to TRBJ2-7, with the D segment identity uncertain. The nucleotide sequence reads TGTGCCAGCGCCAGTGCCCAACGGGTAACGCGCGAGCAGTACTTC. This is translated as CASASAQRVTREQYF.